Listed below are T cell receptor beta chains from one sample, sequenced in a study of neurological immune-mediated disorders. MiXCR was run by TCRdb on the 5' RACE reads, yielding one entry per CDR3 protein. This table holds under 60,000 distinct CDR3 sequences, about 5.8% found once. The specimen sequenced was CD4+ T cells from blood. These receptors all come from a woman under 30 with multiple sclerosis. The CDR3 runs from the conserved cysteine through the conserved F or W. The order of the fields is V gene, D gene, J gene, clone size, CDR3 DNA, CDR3 protein. A D gene is named only where the DNA matches it firmly. Size tells how often a clone was seen (once, few, many) or the class of an expanded clone, and some rows leave it out.

>TRBV12-3/TRBV12-4|TRBD2|TRBJ2-6|many
TGTGCCACCGGGGGGGTAGGGGCCAACGTCCTGACTTTC
CATGGVGANVLTF
>TRBV28|.|TRBJ2-4|.
TGTGCCAGCAGTTTGGGTGCCAAAAACATTCAGTACTTC
CASSLGAKNIQYF
>TRBV12-3/TRBV12-4|TRBD1|TRBJ2-6|many
TGTGCCAGCAGTTTCGGGAACAGGGGGAGCTCTGGGGCCAACGTCCTGACTTTC
CASSFGNRGSSGANVLTF
>TRBV20-1|.|TRBJ2-3|many
TGCAGTGCTAGAGATTTTGGGGCTGCCGCACGACCAGATACGCAGTATTTT
CSARDFGAAARPDTQYF
>TRBV5-1|.|TRBJ1-3|many
TGCGCCAGCAGCTTGGAAGAGGGCTCTGGAAACACCATATATTTT
CASSLEEGSGNTIYF
>TRBV5-1|TRBD1|TRBJ1-1|many
TGCGCCAGCAGCTTACAGGGGGCGAGGAGGAACACTGAAGCTTTCTTT
CASSLQGARRNTEAFF
>TRBV29-1|TRBD2|TRBJ2-3|medium-sized
TGCAGCGTTGCTCTAGCGGGAAGCACAGATACGCAGTATTTT
CSVALAGSTDTQYF
>TRBV7-2|TRBD2|TRBJ2-3|many
TGTGCCAGCAGCTTATTACCTGGACTAGCGAGAGATACGCAGTATTTT
CASSLLPGLARDTQYF
>TRBV12-3/TRBV12-4|.|TRBJ1-4|many
TGTGCCAGCAGCGGACGGAGTAATGAAAAACTGTTTTTT
CASSGRSNEKLFF
>TRBV5-4|TRBD2|TRBJ2-5|few
TGTGCCAGCAGCTTGTCTCCTAGCGGAAAGTACCAAGAGACCCAGTACTTC
CASSLSPSGKYQETQYF
>TRBV7-2|TRBD2|TRBJ2-5|many
TGTGCCAGCAGCCGGTCTAGCGGGAGCCTTCAAGAGACCCAGTACTTC
CASSRSSGSLQETQYF
>TRBV4-1|TRBD2|TRBJ2-1|many
TGCGCCAGCAGCCAAGATGCCCCGGGAGGGTCCTACAATGAGCAGTTCTTC
CASSQDAPGGSYNEQFF
>TRBV20-1|.|TRBJ2-2|many
TGCAGTGTCGGGAAACAGAACACCGGGGAGCTGTTTTTT
CSVGKQNTGELFF
>TRBV5-1|.|TRBJ2-2|many
TGCGCCAGCAGCCTCCCACCTCCGGACACCGGGGAGCTGTTTTTT
CASSLPPPDTGELFF
>TRBV10-1|TRBD1|TRBJ1-3|many
TGCGCCAGCAGCGGGACAGACTCTGGAAACACCATATATTTT
CASSGTDSGNTIYF
>TRBV20-1|TRBD2|TRBJ2-1|few
TGCAGTGCTGAACCTGGGACTAGCGGGACCTACAATGAGCAGTTCTTC
CSAEPGTSGTYNEQFF
>TRBV5-5|.|TRBJ2-7|.
TGTGCCAGCAGCTTGGAGGATTACGAGCAGTACTTC
CASSLEDYEQYF
>TRBV20-1|TRBD1|TRBJ1-2|many
TGCAGTGGAAAGACAGGGGAGGATCTTTATGGCTACACCTTC
CSGKTGEDLYGYTF
>TRBV18|.|TRBJ2-6|many
TGTGCCAGCTCACTTTATTCTGGGGCCAACGTCCTGACTTTC
CASSLYSGANVLTF
>TRBV7-2|.|TRBJ1-3|many
TGTGCCAGCAGCTCCCGATACACCATATATTTT
CASSSRYTIYF
>TRBV6-1|.|TRBJ2-4|many
TGTGCCAGCAGTCGACCGGGACATGTAGACATTCAGTACTTC
CASSRPGHVDIQYF
>TRBV3-1|.|TRBJ2-3|many
TGTGCCAGCAGCCCGGGTCCGCCCAGCACAGATACGCAGTATTTT
CASSPGPPSTDTQYF
>TRBV10-3|TRBD1|TRBJ1-1|many
TGTGCCATCAGTGAGTCCTTAAGTGTGGGCAGGGGGACCGCTGAAGCTTTCTTT
CAISESLSVGRGTAEAFF
>TRBV9|TRBD1|TRBJ2-1|many
TGTGCCAGCAGCTTACTCACAGGGGGCTCCTACAATGAGCAGTTCTTC
CASSLLTGGSYNEQFF
>TRBV20-1|.|TRBJ2-2|once
.
CSASHRTGANVLTFGAGELFF
>TRBV21-1|.|TRBJ2-1|many
TGTGCCAGCAGCAAAGGACTAGCGGGCGAAAGAGAGCAGTTCTTC
CASSKGLAGEREQFF
>TRBV21-1|.|TRBJ2-5|many
TGTGCCAGCAGCAAGCTCCGAGGGTTTTCCCAAGAGACCCAGTACTTC
CASSKLRGFSQETQYF
>TRBV10-3|TRBD2|TRBJ2-5|many
TGTGCCATCAGTCAGGGGACTAGCGCCAAAGAGACCCAGTACTTC
CAISQGTSAKETQYF
>TRBV3-1|.|TRBJ2-3|many
TGTGCCAGCAGCCAAGATTGGGCTCGAAAGGTAGATACGCAGTATTTT
CASSQDWARKVDTQYF
>TRBV6-5|TRBD1|TRBJ1-5|many
TGTGCCAGCAGTCGCCGAGGGGGCTATAGCAATCAGCCCCAGCATTTT
CASSRRGGYSNQPQHF
>TRBV12-3/TRBV12-4|TRBD2|TRBJ2-4|many
TGTGCCAGCAGTTTGGGGGGGGGAAACATTCAGTACTTC
CASSLGGGNIQYF
>TRBV29-1|.|TRBJ2-1|many
TGCAGCGTTGAAGAACCCGGCCAGGGCAAAGCCTTATTC
CSVEEPGQGKALF
>TRBV12-3/TRBV12-4|.|TRBJ1-5|many
TGTGCCAGCAGTCCCGGGGGGGGGAGGGGCCTTACCCATAGCAATCAGCCCCAGCATTTT
CASSPGGGRGLTHSNQPQHF
>TRBV29-1|.|TRBJ1-1|many
TGCAGCGCGTACGACCCGTCCATGAACACTGAAGCTTTCTTT
CSAYDPSMNTEAFF
>TRBV5-1|TRBD1|TRBJ2-7|.
TGCGCCAGCAGCCCGGGACAGGGATCCTACGAGCAGTACTTC
CASSPGQGSYEQYF
>TRBV20-1|TRBD2|TRBJ2-1|many
TGCAGTGCAGAGAGGGGGACTAGCGGGCCCTTATCCTACAATGAGCAGTTCTTC
CSAERGTSGPLSYNEQFF
>TRBV9|TRBD2|TRBJ2-1|many
TGTGCCAGCAGCCCAGGGACTAGCGGGAGCTCCTACAATGAGCAGTTCTTC
CASSPGTSGSSYNEQFF
>TRBV10-3|.|TRBJ2-7|many
TGTGCCATCATGGAAAGGGGGGCGAAAGGCGAGCAGTACTTC
CAIMERGAKGEQYF
>TRBV4-1|TRBD2|TRBJ2-3|.
TGCGCCAGCAGCCAAATTGCGGGAGTTACAGATACGCAGTATTTT
CASSQIAGVTDTQYF
>TRBV7-8|.|TRBJ1-2|many
TGTGCCAGCAGCCCACAACCCTTCTATGGCTACACCTTC
CASSPQPFYGYTF
>TRBV7-2|TRBD2|TRBJ2-1|many
TGTGCCAGCAGCCCAAGAGGCGCGGGAGGAGACTACAATGAGCAGTTCTTC
CASSPRGAGGDYNEQFF
>TRBV12-3/TRBV12-4|.|TRBJ1-2|many
TGTGCCAGCAGACAGAGGACAGACGCGAGCGGCTACACCTTC
CASRQRTDASGYTF
>TRBV14|TRBD1|TRBJ2-3|many
TGTGCCAGCAGCCAAGTAAGGACAGGGTCCGGCACAGATACGCAGTATTTT
CASSQVRTGSGTDTQYF
>TRBV6-5|.|TRBJ1-1|many
TGTGCCAGCAGTTACTCGCAGGGGAACACTGAAGCTTTCTTT
CASSYSQGNTEAFF
>TRBV12-3/TRBV12-4|.|TRBJ1-1|many
TGTGCCAGCAGTCTGAACCCACAGGGAAGAGCTTTCTTT
CASSLNPQGRAFF